This T cell receptor beta chain was captured in a study of blood T cell repertoires in COVID-19. Study summary: Researchers got acute and convalescent COVID-19 samples from the United States, Italy and Spain. In each case, the material was cDNA or gDNA derived from T cells, B-cell-depleted T cells, or PBMCs.

Source study methods: Reference gene primer amplification gave nucleated cell count estimates. This table comes from immunoSEQ multiplex PCR, and its TCRdb copy is limited to in-frame clones, with some not included. V and J calls plus clone size are reproduced from that table; the DNA served to infer D and trimming. This sample has roughly 70,000 clones; around 87% occur once, and the top ten carry around 4.2%. Per germline, CDR1 LGHNA and CDR2 YSLEER. CDR3 length equals 21 residues. The V gene end was trimmed by 3 bases and the J gene end by 4 bases; junction bases not matched to a gene: 20. This chain joins TRBV4-3 and TRBJ2-3; 12 nucleotides line up with TRBD2. The source material was peripheral blood. The sequence was obtained from a man in his sixties or seventies with active COVID-19. The CDR3, as DNA: TGCGCCAGCAGCCACGACCACACGACGGGGAGACTAGCGGGAGTCGCAGATACGCAGTATTTT. Translation gives CASSHDHTTGRLAGVADTQYF.